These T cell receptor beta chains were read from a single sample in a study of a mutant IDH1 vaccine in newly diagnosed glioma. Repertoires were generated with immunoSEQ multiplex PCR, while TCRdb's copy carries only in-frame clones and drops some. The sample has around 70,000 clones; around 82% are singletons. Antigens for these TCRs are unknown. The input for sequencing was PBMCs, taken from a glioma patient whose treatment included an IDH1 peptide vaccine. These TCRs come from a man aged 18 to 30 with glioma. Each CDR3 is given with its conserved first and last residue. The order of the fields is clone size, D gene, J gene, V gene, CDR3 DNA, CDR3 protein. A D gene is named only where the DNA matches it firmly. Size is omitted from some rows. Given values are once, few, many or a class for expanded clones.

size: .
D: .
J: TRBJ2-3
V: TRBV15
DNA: TGTGCCACCAGCAGAGGGGAGGGGATTACAGGGGCAGATACGCAGTATTTT
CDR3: CATSRGEGITGADTQYF

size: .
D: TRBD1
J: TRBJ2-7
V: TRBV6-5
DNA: TGTGCCAGCAGCGACAGGGGGCCTTACGAGCAGTACTTC
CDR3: CASSDRGPYEQYF

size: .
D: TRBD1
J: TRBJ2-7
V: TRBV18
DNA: TGTGCCAGCTCACCACGGACAGGGTCTGCCGGCGAGCAGTACTTC
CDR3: CASSPRTGSAGEQYF

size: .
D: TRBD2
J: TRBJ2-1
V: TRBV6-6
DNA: TGTGCCAGCAGTACCTTGGGGACTAGCGGTATCGATGAGCAGTTCTTC
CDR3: CASSTLGTSGIDEQFF

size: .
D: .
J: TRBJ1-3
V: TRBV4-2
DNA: TGTGCCAGCAGCCAAGTTCGGACGGCCGACAACGGAAACACCATATATTTT
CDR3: CASSQVRTADNGNTIYF

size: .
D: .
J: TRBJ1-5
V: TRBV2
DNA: TGTGCCAGCGGTCGGGACTTGAATCAGCCCCAGCATTTT
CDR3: CASGRDLNQPQHF

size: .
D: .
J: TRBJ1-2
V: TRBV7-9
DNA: TGTGCCAGCAGCTTACAGGGGAACTATGGCTACACCTTC
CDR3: CASSLQGNYGYTF

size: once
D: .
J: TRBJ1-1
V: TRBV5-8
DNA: TGTGCCAGCAGCTCCAGGGGTTGGGGGACTGAAGCTTTCTTT
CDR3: CASSSRGWGTEAFF

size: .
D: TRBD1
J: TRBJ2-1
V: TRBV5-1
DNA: TGCGCCAGCAGCTCCGGGACAGGTTACAATGAGCAGTTCTTC
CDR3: CASSSGTGYNEQFF

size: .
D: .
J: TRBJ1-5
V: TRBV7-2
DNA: TGTGCCAGCAGCAAGCAAGGACAGTCGGGAAATCAGCCCCAGCATTTT
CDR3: CASSKQGQSGNQPQHF

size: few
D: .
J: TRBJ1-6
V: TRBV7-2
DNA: TGTGCCAGCAGCTTAGTCGGGGGGTCACCCCTCCACTTT
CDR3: CASSLVGGSPLHF

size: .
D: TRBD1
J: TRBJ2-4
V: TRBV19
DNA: TGTGCCACCCGGGACAGGGGGTCCGCCGGGAGGCCCTCCAAAAACATTCAGTACTTC
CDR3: CATRDRGSAGRPSKNIQYF

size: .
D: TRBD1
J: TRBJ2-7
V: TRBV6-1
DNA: TGTGCCAGCAGAGGGACAGGGGGCAGATACGAGCAGTACTTC
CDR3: CASRGTGGRYEQYF

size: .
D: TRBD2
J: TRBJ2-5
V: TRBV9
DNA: TGTGCCAGCAGCGCTGGGGGGGGAGAGACCCAGTACTTC
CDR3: CASSAGGGETQYF

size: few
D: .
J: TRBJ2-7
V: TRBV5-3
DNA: TGTGCCAGAAGCGTACATGAGCAGTACTTC
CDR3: CARSVHEQYF

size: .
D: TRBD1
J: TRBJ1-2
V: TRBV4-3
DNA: TGCGCCAGCAGCCAACAACAGGGGGGCGAGAGGGGCTACACCTTC
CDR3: CASSQQQGGERGYTF

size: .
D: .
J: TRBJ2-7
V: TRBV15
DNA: TGTGCCACCAGCAGAGGAGGGGTGGACACCCGCTACGAGCAGTACTTC
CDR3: CATSRGGVDTRYEQYF

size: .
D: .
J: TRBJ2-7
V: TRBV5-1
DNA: TGCGCCAGCAGCTTGGGAACGGTCACCTACGAGCAGTACTTC
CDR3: CASSLGTVTYEQYF

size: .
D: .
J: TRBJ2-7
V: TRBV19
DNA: TGTGCCAGTAGTTTTACAGGGTATGGATACGAGCAGTACTTC
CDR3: CASSFTGYGYEQYF

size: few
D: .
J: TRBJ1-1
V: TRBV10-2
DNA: TGCGCCAGCAGTGGGAACACTGAAGCTTTCTTT
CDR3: CASSGNTEAFF

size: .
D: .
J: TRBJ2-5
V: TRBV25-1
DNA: TGTGCCAGCAGTGAATGGGTAGGGGGGGTAGAGACCCAGTACTTC
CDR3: CASSEWVGGVETQYF

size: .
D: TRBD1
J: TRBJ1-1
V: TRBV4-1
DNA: TGCGCCAGCAGCCAAGATGGGACAGGGAGGTACACTGAAGCTTTCTTT
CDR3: CASSQDGTGRYTEAFF